This T cell receptor (beta chain) was sequenced for a study of T cell repertoires in cytomegalovirus infection. TCRdb analysed the reads with MiXCR anew, one entry per CDR3 protein. In the table there are roughly 350,000 distinct CDR3 sequences, around a third of which are singletons. On this clonotype itself: The antigen remains undetermined.

The origin of this receptor is a human donor in good health (CMV status not recorded). Some clones in this sample may be carry-over from other donors' samples. Sample: cultured PBMCs, taken from culture after CMV antigen stimulation.

In DNA, the CDR3 is TGCAGCGTCACCGACGGCTACGAGCAGTACTTC. Translated, it gives CSVTDGYEQYF. The chain is built from TRBV20-1 and TRBJ2-7; D is ambiguous. The CDR3 covers 11 residues. CDR1 and CDR2 (germline): DFQATT, SNEGSKA (reference sequence).